One sample yielded the 25 T cell receptor beta chains listed below, sequenced in a study of T cell changes during pregnancy in multiple sclerosis. Using immunoSEQ multiplex PCR, the repertoire was profiled, and TCRdb retains in-frame clones only, with some absent. The sample carries around 39,000 clones, approximately 92% recorded once. The sequencing sample was made of PBMCs (not recorded whether the cells were cultured). The origin of the receptors is a female donor with multiple sclerosis, enrolled in a pregnancy study.

This clone was observed a few times. The CDR3 region has the DNA TGTGCCAGCAGCCCAGGGACAGGGAAAACTGAAGCTTTCTTT. Its protein is CASSPGTGKTEAFF. This sequence joins TRBV9 and TRBJ1-1, with TRBD1 identical over 9 bases. CDR1 SGDLS and CDR2 YYNGEE come from the germline V gene. The CDR3 contains 14 residues. With 4 bases clipped from V and 5 bases from J, the junction kept 6 bases outside the gene matches.

The chain has TRBV7-2 and TRBJ2-7; no clear D gene. The CDR3 has 14 residues. With 1 base removed from V and 5 bases from J, the gap between germline ends came to 12 bases. Looked up from germline, CDR1 is SGHTA and CDR2 is FQGNSA. For the CDR3, the DNA is TGTGCCAGCAGCTTAGAGGTAGGGTGGGACGAGCAGTACTTC. Protein: CASSLEVGWDEQYF.

This clone has a single count. V usage is TRBV19 and J usage is TRBJ1-2; 11 bases fit TRBD1. Germline CDR1 reads LNHDA; CDR2 reads SQIVND (reference sequence). With 10 bases clipped from V and 3 bases from J, the junction kept 13 bases outside the gene matches. This CDR3 contains 16 residues. CDR3 coding DNA: TGTGCCACAAATTCCGGGACAGGGGGTAAGGACTATGGCTACACCTTC. Residues: CATNSGTGGKDYGYTF. The full variable domain, completed using reference TRBV19 and TRBJ1-2, is DGGITQSPKYLFRKEGQNVTLSCEQNLNHDAMYWYRQDPGQGLRLIYYSQIVNDFQKGDIAEGYSVSREKKESFPLTVTSAQKNPTAFYLCATNSGTGGKDYGYTFGSGTRLTVV.

This rearrangement joins TRBV9 to TRBJ2-7, with TRBD2 matching over 8 bases. With V trimmed by 4 bases and J by 5 bases, 5 bases remained unmatched. The CDR3 consists of 13 residues. The germline CDR1 and CDR2 sequences are SGDLS and YYNGEE. The CDR3 spells CASSMGLVDEQYF. CDR3 coding DNA: TGTGCCAGCAGCATGGGACTAGTAGACGAGCAGTACTTC.

The CDR3 reads CASRVDTGTSGYNEQFF. The CDR3 region has the DNA TGTGCCAGCAGGGTGGATACCGGGACTAGCGGCTACAATGAGCAGTTCTTC. The chain is built from TRBV5-5 and TRBJ2-1, with TRBD2 matching 11 bases. The germline CDR1 and CDR2 sequences are SGHKS and YYEKEE (reference sequence). The CDR3 is made up of 17 amino acids. V dropped 5 bases and J dropped 3; count of bases not matched to a gene: 10.

This chain links TRBV5-1 with TRBJ2-5; D perhaps matches TRBD2 (5 bases). Germline V gives CDR1 SGHRS, CDR2 YFSETQ. The CDR3 has 14 residues. V lost 4 bases and J 4 bases, leaving 14 bases between the germline ends. CDR3 DNA: TGCGCCAGCAGCCCTACTAGAGTCGGAGAGACCCAGTACTTC. Protein sequence: CASSPTRVGETQYF.

This rearrangement joins TRBV11-1 to TRBJ2-1; no definite D call. From germline, CDR1 is SGHAT and CDR2 FQDESV (reference sequence). This CDR3 is 12 amino acids long. With 4 bases removed from V and 8 bases from J, the gap between germline ends came to 9 bases. The CDR3 nucleotides are TGTGCCAGCAGCTCAAATCGGTATGAGCAGTTCTTC. Amino acids: CASSSNRYEQFF.

This sequence joins TRBV11-2 and TRBJ2-1; the match to TRBD2 covers 11 bases. Trimming removed 3 bases from V and 3 bases from J; junction bases left unmatched: 1. CDR1 is SGHAT and CDR2 is FQNNGV in the germline V gene. This CDR3 is built from 15 residues. The CDR3 loop reads CASSFTSGGYNEQFF. The CDR3 nucleotides read TGTGCCAGCAGCTTTACTAGCGGGGGCTACAATGAGCAGTTCTTC.

The rearrangement uses TRBV4-1 and TRBJ2-3, with 13 bases identical to TRBD2. The CDR3 spans 18 residues. J lost 2 bases, V lost 1 base, and 6 bases had no gene match. From germline, CDR1 is MGHRA and CDR2 YSYEKL. The CDR3 DNA reads TGCGCCAGCAGCCAAGCTTTGGGACTAGCGGGAATCACAGATACGCAGTATTTT. Encoded protein: CASSQALGLAGITDTQYF.

This chain uses TRBV2 with TRBJ2-7, with D uncertain. The CDR3 is 13 residues long. The V end lost 9 bases, the J end lost 0 bases, and 12 bases lay between the germline ends. The germline gives CDR1 SNHLY, CDR2 FYNNEI. The CDR3 loop is CASRDWHSYEQYF. The CDR3 nucleotides read TGTGCCAGTAGAGACTGGCACTCCTACGAGCAGTACTTC. The full variable domain, completed using reference TRBV2 and TRBJ2-7, is EPEVTQTPSHQVTQMGQEVILRCVPISNHLYFYWYRQILGQKVEFLVSFYNNEISEKSEIFDDQFSVERPDGSNFTLKIRSTKLEDSAMYFCASRDWHSYEQYFGPGTRLTVT.

CDR3 coding DNA: TGTGCCAGCAGCTTGGCCCACATCGGGGGCAATGAGCAGTTCTTC. Amino acids: CASSLAHIGGNEQFF. The rearrangement uses TRBV5-6 and TRBJ2-1, with a possible D match to TRBD2 (6 bases). The V end lost 0 bases, the J end lost 6 bases, and 13 bases lay between the germline ends. The CDR3 has 15 residues. In germline, CDR1 is SGHDT, CDR2 YYEEEE.

V is TRBV11-3 and J is TRBJ2-1; D gene ambiguous. Germline-derived CDR1 and CDR2 are SGHNT and YENEEA. This CDR3 spans 12 amino acids. With 2 bases removed from V and 7 bases from J, the gap between germline ends came to 6 bases. DNA for the CDR3: TGTGCCAGCAGCTTAAGTCTAAATGAGCAGTTCTTC. Translated, it gives CASSLSLNEQFF. The whole variable domain, filled in from reference TRBV11-3 and TRBJ2-1, reads EAGVVQSPRYKIIEKKQPVAFWCNPISGHNTLYWYLQNLGQGPELLIRYENEEAVDDSQLPKDRFSAERLKGVDSTLKIQPAELGDSAVYLCASSLSLNEQFFGPGTRLTVL.

V usage is TRBV7-3 and J usage is TRBJ2-1; no reliable D call. V dropped 3 bases and J dropped 1 base, with 4 bases sitting between them. The CDR3 runs to 13 residues. The germline V gene has CDR1 SGHTA and CDR2 FQGTGA. The CDR3 protein is CASSFLSYNEQFF. The CDR3 coding sequence is TGTGCCAGCAGCTTTCTATCCTACAATGAGCAGTTCTTC.

The CDR3 sequence: CAIRDPGLASTGELFF. The CDR3 region has the DNA TGTGCCATCAGGGATCCGGGACTAGCTAGTACCGGGGAGCTGTTTTTT. The V call is TRBV10-3, the J call TRBJ2-2, with TRBD2 identical over 9 bases. Germline lookup yields CDR1 ENHRY and CDR2 SYGVKD. The CDR3 has 16 amino acids. V dropped 6 bases and J dropped 5; count of bases not matched to a gene: 10.

V is TRBV18 and J is TRBJ1-1; D is ambiguous. Germline lookup yields CDR1 KGHSH and CDR2 LQKENI. This CDR3 contains 15 residues. V lost 6 bases to trimming and J lost 0 bases, with 14 bases between them. The chain's CDR3 is CASSPDGFLNTEAFF. The DNA for the CDR3 is TGTGCCAGCTCCCCCGACGGGTTTTTGAACACTGAAGCTTTCTTT.

The chain carries TRBV30 and TRBJ2-6, with TRBD1 as a possible D gene (6 bases). CDR3 length: 19 amino acids. Trimming removed 1 base from V and 0 bases from J, with 19 bases in between. The germline gives CDR1 GTSNPN, CDR2 SVGIG (reference sequence). The CDR3 sequence is CAWSGGWGTIVSGANVLTF. The DNA for the CDR3 is TGTGCCTGGAGTGGGGGATGGGGGACAATAGTCTCTGGGGCCAACGTCCTGACTTTC.

The chain uses TRBV6-6 and TRBJ2-7; tentative D call: TRBD1 (5 bases). CDR3 size: 13 residues. Germline V gives CDR1 MNHNY, CDR2 SVGAGI (reference sequence). Trimming left V 5 bases short and J 4 bases short, with 12 bases between. CDR3 protein: CASSIDRAYEQYF. CDR3 coding DNA: TGTGCCAGCAGTATTGACAGAGCTTACGAGCAGTACTTC.

The chain uses TRBV7-9 and TRBJ2-1, with 15 nucleotides matching TRBD2. The germline CDR1 and CDR2 sequences are SEHNR and FQNEAQ (reference sequence). The CDR3 length is 16 residues. Unmatched junction bases numbered 7, after V lost 5 bases and J lost 8 bases. The CDR3 protein is CASSGWTSGRGDEQFF. In DNA, the CDR3 is TGTGCCAGCAGCGGATGGACTAGCGGGAGGGGGGATGAGCAGTTCTTC.

This clone has a single count. The chain recombines TRBV7-6 with TRBJ2-2; D ambiguous. From germline, CDR1 is SGHVS and CDR2 FNYEAQ. The CDR3 covers 14 residues. V lost 3 bases to trimming and J lost 0 bases, with 5 bases between them. This CDR3 is CASSFGTNTGELFF. In nucleotides, the CDR3 is TGTGCCAGCAGCTTTGGAACGAACACCGGGGAGCTGTTTTTT. The variable domain in full, completed from reference TRBV7-6 and TRBJ2-2, reads GAGVSQSPRYKVTKRGQDVALRCDPISGHVSLYWYRQALGQGPEFLTYFNYEAQQDKSGLPNDRFSAERPEGSISTLTIQRTEQRDSAMYRCASSFGTNTGELFFGEGSRLTVL.

The chain employs TRBV9 and TRBJ2-7; 9 bases match TRBD1. Germline values: CDR1 SGDLS, CDR2 YYNGEE. Trimming took 3 bases from V and 7 from J; bases not matched to a gene: 8. The CDR3 is 14 residues long. The CDR3 DNA reads TGTGCCAGCAGCGGGGACAGGGCGGGTCGGGAGCAGTACTTC. Protein product: CASSGDRAGREQYF.

J is TRBJ2-1 and V is TRBV18, with a tentative D call TRBD1 (6 bases). Trimming pared 3 bases from V and 2 bases from J, leaving 11 bases between. The CDR3 has 15 amino acids. Germline loops: CDR1 KGHSH, CDR2 LQKENI. This CDR3 is CASSPGRGTYNEQFF. The CDR3, as DNA: TGTGCCAGCTCACCGGGCAGGGGTACCTACAATGAGCAGTTCTTC. Variable domain in full (rest from reference TRBV18 and TRBJ2-1): NAGVMQNPRHLVRRRGQEARLRCSPMKGHSHVYWYRQLPEEGLKFMVYLQKENIIDESGMPKERFSAEFPKEGPSILRIQQVVRGDSAAYFCASSPGRGTYNEQFFGPGTRLTVL.

This clone was recorded once. The DNA for the CDR3 is TGTGCCAGCAGCGTAACCGGGAGCTCCTACAATGAGCAGTTCTTC. Its protein product is CASSVTGSSYNEQFF. The V and J genes are TRBV9 and TRBJ2-1; TRBD2 might be the D (6 bases). The CDR3 contains 15 residues. The V gene lost 1 base and the J gene lost 0 bases, with 8 bases spanning the gap. Per the germline V gene, CDR1 is SGDLS and CDR2 is YYNGEE.

V and J are TRBV7-9 and TRBJ2-3; 8 positions match TRBD2. The germline CDR1 and CDR2 sequences are SEHNR and FQNEAQ (reference sequence). The CDR3 length is 16 residues. The junction had 8 bases not matched to a gene; V was cut back by 5 bases and J by 1 base. CDR3: CASSAYLAGRTDTQYF. The CDR3 DNA reads as TGTGCCAGCAGCGCGTACTTAGCGGGACGCACAGATACGCAGTATTTT.

J is TRBJ2-2 and V is TRBV29-1; 8 bases are a match to TRBD2. This CDR3 spans 15 amino acids. Trimming at V came to 5 bases and at J to 5 bases, leaving 10 bases not matched to a gene. Germline CDR1 SQVTM, CDR2 ANQGSEA. As DNA, the CDR3 is TGCAGCGTTCCTCGGGGTAGCGGGAATACCGGGGAGCTGTTTTTT. Translating it yields CSVPRGSGNTGELFF.

This chain joins TRBV18 and TRBJ2-5, with D uncertain. Germline CDR1 reads KGHSH; CDR2 reads LQKENI. The CDR3 length is 15 residues. Trimming removed 0 bases at V and 4 bases at J, with 12 bases between. As DNA, the CDR3 is TGTGCCAGCTCACCACCGTTATCAGGAGCAGAGACCCAGTACTTC. Translated: CASSPPLSGAETQYF.